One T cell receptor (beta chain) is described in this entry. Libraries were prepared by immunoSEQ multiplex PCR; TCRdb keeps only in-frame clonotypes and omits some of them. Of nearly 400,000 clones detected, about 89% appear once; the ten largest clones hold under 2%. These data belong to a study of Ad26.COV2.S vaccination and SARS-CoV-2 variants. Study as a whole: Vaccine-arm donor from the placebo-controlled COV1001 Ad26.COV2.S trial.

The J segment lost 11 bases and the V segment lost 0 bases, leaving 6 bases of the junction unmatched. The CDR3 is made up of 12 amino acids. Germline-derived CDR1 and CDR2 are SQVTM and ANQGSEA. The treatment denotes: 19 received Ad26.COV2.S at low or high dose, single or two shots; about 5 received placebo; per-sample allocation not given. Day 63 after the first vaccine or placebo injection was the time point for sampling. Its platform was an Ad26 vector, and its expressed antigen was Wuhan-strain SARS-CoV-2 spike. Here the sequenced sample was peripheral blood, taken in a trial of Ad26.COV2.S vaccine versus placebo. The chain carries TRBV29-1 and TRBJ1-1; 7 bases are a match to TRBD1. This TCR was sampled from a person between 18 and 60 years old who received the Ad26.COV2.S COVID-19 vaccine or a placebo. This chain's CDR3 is CSVEDFDREAFF. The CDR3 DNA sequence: TGCAGCGTTGAAGACTTCGACAGGGAGGCTTTCTTT.